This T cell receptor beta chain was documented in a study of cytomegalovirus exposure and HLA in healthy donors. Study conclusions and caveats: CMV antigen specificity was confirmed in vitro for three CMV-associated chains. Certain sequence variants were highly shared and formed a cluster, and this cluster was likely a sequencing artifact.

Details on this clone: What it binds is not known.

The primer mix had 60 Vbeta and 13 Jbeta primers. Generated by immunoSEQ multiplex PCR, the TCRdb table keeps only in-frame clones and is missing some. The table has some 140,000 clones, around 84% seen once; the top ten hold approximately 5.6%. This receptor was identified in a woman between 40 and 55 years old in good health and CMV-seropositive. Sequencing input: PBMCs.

The CDR3, as DNA: TGCGCCAGCAGCTTCAGGAGTAGCGGGGGGTGGGAGCAGTTCTTC. This translates into CASSFRSSGGWEQFF. This chain connects TRBV5-1 to TRBJ2-1; 10 nucleotides agree with TRBD2. This CDR3 is built from 15 residues. Trimming at V came to 2 bases and at J to 10 bases, leaving 9 bases not matched to a gene. CDR1 and CDR2 (germline): SGHRS, YFSETQ.